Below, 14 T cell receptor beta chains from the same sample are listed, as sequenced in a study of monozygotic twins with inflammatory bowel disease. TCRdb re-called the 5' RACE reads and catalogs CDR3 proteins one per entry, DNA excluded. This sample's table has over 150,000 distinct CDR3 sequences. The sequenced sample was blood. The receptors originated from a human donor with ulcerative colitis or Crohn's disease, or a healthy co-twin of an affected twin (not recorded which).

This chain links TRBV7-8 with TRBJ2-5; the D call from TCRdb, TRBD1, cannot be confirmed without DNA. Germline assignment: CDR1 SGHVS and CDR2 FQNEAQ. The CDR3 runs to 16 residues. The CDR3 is CASSLVDRGSRETQYF.

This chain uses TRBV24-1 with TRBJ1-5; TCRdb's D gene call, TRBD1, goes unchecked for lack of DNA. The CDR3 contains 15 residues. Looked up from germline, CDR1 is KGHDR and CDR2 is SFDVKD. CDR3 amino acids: CATSDFKDRGQPQHF.

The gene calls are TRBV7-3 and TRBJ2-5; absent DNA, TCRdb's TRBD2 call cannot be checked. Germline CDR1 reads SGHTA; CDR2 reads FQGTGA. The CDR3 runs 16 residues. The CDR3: CASSPRTSGRAKTQYF.

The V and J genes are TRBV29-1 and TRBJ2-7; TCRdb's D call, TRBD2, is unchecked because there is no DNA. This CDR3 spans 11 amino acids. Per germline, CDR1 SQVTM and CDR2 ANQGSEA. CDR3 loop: CSVEGADEQYF.

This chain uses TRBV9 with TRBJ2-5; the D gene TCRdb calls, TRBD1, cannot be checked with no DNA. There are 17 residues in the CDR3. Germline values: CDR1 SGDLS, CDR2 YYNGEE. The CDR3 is CASSVQGRLGPGETQYF.

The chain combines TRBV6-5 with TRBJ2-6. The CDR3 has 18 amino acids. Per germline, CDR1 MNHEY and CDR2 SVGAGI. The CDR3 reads CASSFRPLGNSGANVLTF.

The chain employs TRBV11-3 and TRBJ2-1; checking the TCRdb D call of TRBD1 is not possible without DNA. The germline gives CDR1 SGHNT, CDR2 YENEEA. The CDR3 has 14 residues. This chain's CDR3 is CASSLETGSGEQFF.

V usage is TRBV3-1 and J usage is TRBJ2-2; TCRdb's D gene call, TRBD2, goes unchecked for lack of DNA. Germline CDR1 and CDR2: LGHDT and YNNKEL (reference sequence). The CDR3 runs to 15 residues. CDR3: CASSQAAGPGGELFF.

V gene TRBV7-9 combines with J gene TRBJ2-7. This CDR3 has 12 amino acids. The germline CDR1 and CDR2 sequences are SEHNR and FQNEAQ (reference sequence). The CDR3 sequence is CASSLANYEQYF. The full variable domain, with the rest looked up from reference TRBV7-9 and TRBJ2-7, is DTGVSQNPRHKITKRGQNVTFRCDPISEHNRLYWYRQTLGQGPEFLTYFQNEAQLEKSRLLSDRFSAERPKGSFSTLEIQRTEQGDSAMYLCASSLANYEQYFGPGTRLTVT.

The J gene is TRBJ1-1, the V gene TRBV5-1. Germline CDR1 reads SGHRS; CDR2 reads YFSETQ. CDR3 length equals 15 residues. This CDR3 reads CASSLDRGLNTEAFF.

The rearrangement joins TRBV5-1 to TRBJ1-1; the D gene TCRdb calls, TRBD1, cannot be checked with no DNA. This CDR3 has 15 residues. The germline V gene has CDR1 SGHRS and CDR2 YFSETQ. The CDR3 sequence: CASSLLQGLYTEAFF.

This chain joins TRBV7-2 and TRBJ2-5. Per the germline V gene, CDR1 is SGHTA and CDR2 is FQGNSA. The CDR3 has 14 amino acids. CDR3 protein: CASSLVVKRETQYF.

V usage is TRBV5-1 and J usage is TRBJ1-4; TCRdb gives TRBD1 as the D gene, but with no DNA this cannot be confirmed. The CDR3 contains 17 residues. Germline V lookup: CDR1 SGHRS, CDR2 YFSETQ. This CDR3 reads CASSLRRLTGTNEKLFF.

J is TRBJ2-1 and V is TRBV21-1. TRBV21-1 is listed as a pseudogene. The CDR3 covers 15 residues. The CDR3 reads CASNKAGVGYNEQFF.